This T cell receptor beta chain was sequenced during a study of radiotherapy plus CTLA-4 blockade in lung cancer (dated by TCRdb to the late 2010s). About the full investigation: Among enrolled patients, 15% to 20% had an objective response and 25% to 35% reached disease control. Overall results and qualifications from the work: The strongest predictors of response were reported to be early dynamic shifts in blood T cell clones along with a rise in serum interferon-beta following radiation. After treatment with radiotherapy and ipilimumab, TCR clones that originated in tumors expanded in peripheral blood.

Concerning this clone itself: Its binding antigen is unknown. Base quality data are lacking; no much larger clone is found one base away.

Germline trimming amounts to 0 bases on V and 6 bases on J, with 4 as the count of junction bases outside the gene matches. The germline V gene (reference sequence) supplies CDR1 LNHNV and CDR2 YYDKDF. Measured from the cysteine to the phenylalanine, the CDR3 is 15 residues long. Of all the DNA, just the CDR3 is kept, 45 bases in frame from base 1. Libraries came from the immunoSEQ multiplex PCR assay. Held by TCRdb, this immuneACCESS table contains in-frame sequences only and omits some clones. Under half of the omission traces to an unresolved V gene where checked; the cause of the rest is unknown. Counted in this sample were some 48,000 clones; 86% of them appeared once. The top ten hold about 17% of the sample. In this study, focal radiation therapy paired with CTLA-4 blockade (ipilimumab) was tested in patients who had chemo-refractory metastatic non-small-cell lung cancer.

The sample in question was peripheral blood, obtained from a patient treated with radiotherapy plus ipilimumab. The sequence was obtained from a human donor with non-small cell lung cancer that progressed on radiotherapy plus ipilimumab. Some clones in this sample may be carry-over from other donors' samples. The chain is made from TRBV15 and TRBJ2-1, with TRBD2 matching 8 junction bases. CDR3 reads: CATSREREAGNEQFF. The nucleotide sequence reads as follows: TGTGCCACCAGCAGAGAGCGGGAGGCGGGCAATGAGCAGTTCTTC.